The clone carrying this TCR beta chain was seen a handful of times. Its specificity is not known. These data belong to a study of CD8 T cell repertoires and HIV-1 epitope variants. Using immunoSEQ multiplex PCR, the repertoire was profiled, and TCRdb retains in-frame clones only, with some absent. The table includes roughly 2,000 clones, 55% to 75% detected once. Source material: cultured CD8+ T cells derived from PBMCs. The clonotype was recovered from a male donor with HIV.

The CDR3 nucleotides read TGTGCCAGCAGCTTGGGGCAGGGGCTGATACGCTACACCTTC. This gives the protein CASSLGQGLIRYTF. The chain has TRBV5-6 and TRBJ1-2, with D maybe TRBD1 (6 bases). The CDR3 is made up of 14 amino acids. V was shortened by 0 bases and J by 9 bases, with 15 bases between the two germline ends. Germline CDR1 reads SGHDT; CDR2 reads YYEEEE.